The 4 T cell receptor beta chains below come from one sample, sequenced in a study of early T cells in non-severe SARS-CoV-2 infection. TCRdb recomputed calls from the 5' RACE reads with MiXCR, one row per CDR3 protein. The sample carries under 70,000 distinct CDR3 sequences, 9.5% to 15% recorded once. Sample: whole blood. The source of these receptors is an adult who was a healthcare worker with PCR-confirmed SARS-CoV-2 infection or an uninfected control (not recorded which).

This clonotype was seen ten or more times. V usage is TRBV5-1 and J usage is TRBJ2-7, with TRBD1 matching over 7 bases. V shed 2 bases and J 2 bases; nucleotides not matched to a gene: 1. CDR3 length: 13 amino acids. Germline V gene sequence: CDR1 SGHRS, CDR2 YFSETQ. The CDR3 sequence is CASSFDRAYEQYF. CDR3 bases: TGCGCCAGCAGCTTTGACAGGGCCTACGAGCAGTACTTC.

The sample holds many counts of this clonotype. The chain joins TRBV11-3 to TRBJ2-5, with 7 bases fitting TRBD1. The J segment lost 3 bases and the V segment lost 5 bases, leaving 6 bases of the junction unmatched. Germline V lookup: CDR1 SGHNT, CDR2 YENEEA. The CDR3 consists of 14 residues. CDR3 sequence reads: CASSHGTAEETQYF. In DNA form, the CDR3 reads TGTGCCAGCAGCCACGGGACAGCCGAAGAGACCCAGTACTTC.

The rearrangement uses TRBV4-2 and TRBJ2-3, with D possibly TRBD2 on 6 matching bases. CDR3 length: 16 amino acids. V dropped 4 bases and J dropped 0 bases, with 14 bases sitting between them. From germline, CDR1 is LGHNA and CDR2 YNFKEQ. CDR3 coding DNA: TGTGCCAGCAGCCCTTCGGCGGGGTCTAGCACAGATACGCAGTATTTT. It encodes CASSPSAGSSTDTQYF.

This clonotype was seen a handful of times. V and J are TRBV25-1 and TRBJ2-3; D gene ambiguous. The CDR3 covers 16 residues. V shed 6 bases and J shed 1 base, with 17 bases lying between them. The V gene's germline CDR1 is MGHDK and CDR2 SYGVNS. The CDR3: CASSAPPSDGTDTQYF. CDR3 bases: TGTGCCAGCAGCGCACCCCCCAGCGACGGCACAGATACGCAGTATTTT.